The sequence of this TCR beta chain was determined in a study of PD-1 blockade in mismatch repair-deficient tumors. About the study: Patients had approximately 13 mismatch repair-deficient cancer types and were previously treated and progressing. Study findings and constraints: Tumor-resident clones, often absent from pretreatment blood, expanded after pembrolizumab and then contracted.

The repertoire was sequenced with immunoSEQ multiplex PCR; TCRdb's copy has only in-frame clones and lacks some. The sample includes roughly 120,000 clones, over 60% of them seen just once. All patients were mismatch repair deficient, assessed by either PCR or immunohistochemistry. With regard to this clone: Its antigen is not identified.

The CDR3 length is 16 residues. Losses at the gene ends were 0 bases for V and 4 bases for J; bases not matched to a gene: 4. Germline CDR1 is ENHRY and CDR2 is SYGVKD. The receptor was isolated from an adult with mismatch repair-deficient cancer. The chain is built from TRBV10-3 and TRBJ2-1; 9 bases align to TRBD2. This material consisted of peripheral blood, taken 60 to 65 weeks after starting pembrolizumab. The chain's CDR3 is CAISESISGRYNEQFF. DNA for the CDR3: TGTGCCATCAGTGAGTCGATAAGCGGGAGGTACAATGAGCAGTTCTTC.